The 25 T cell receptor beta chains below come from one sample, sequenced in a study of early T cells in non-severe SARS-CoV-2 infection. TCRdb reanalysed the 5' RACE reads using MiXCR and keeps one entry per CDR3 protein. The table lists 30,000 or so distinct CDR3 sequences, roughly 5.4% of them singletons. Sequenced: whole blood. All receptors come from an adult who was a healthcare worker with PCR-confirmed SARS-CoV-2 infection or an uninfected control (not recorded which).

Many counts were recorded for this clonotype. This chain links TRBV20-1 with TRBJ1-4; no definite D call. Germline-derived CDR1 and CDR2 are DFQATT and SNEGSKA (reference sequence). V lost 2 bases to trimming and J lost 0 bases, with 7 bases between them. The CDR3 consists of 14 residues. The CDR3 here is CSARQVATNEKLFF. The CDR3 coding sequence is TGCAGTGCTAGACAGGTTGCAACTAATGAAAAACTGTTTTTT.

This clonotype was seen at least ten times. The chain recombines TRBV12-3 or TRBV12-4 with TRBJ1-1; D might be TRBD1 (5 bases). This CDR3 region has 18 residues. The germline V and J ends were trimmed by 6 bases and 8 bases, with 31 bases remaining between them. The CDR3 coding sequence is TGTGCCAGCAGCACCCCCCCACCGGGACTCAAAGGAAGGATAGAAGCTTTCTTT. Translating it yields CASSTPPPGLKGRIEAFF.

This clonotype was observed many times. V usage is TRBV3-1 and J usage is TRBJ2-4; 9 bases agree with TRBD1. Germline assignment: CDR1 LGHDT and CDR2 YNNKEL (reference sequence). The CDR3 is 15 residues long. V shed 3 bases, J shed 2 bases, and the junction held 2 bases outside the gene matches. CDR3 sequence: CASSQGTGPKNIQYF. The DNA for the CDR3 is TGTGCCAGCAGCCAGGGGACAGGGCCCAAAAACATTCAGTACTTC.

This clonotype was counted at least ten times. The chain is built from TRBV5-5 and TRBJ1-1; D gene ambiguous. Between the trimmed V and J ends, which lost 4 bases and 1 base, there was a span of 14 bases. Germline loops: CDR1 SGHKS, CDR2 YYEKEE (reference sequence). The length of the CDR3 is 15 residues. In DNA form, the CDR3 reads TGTGCCAGCAGCCCTGGGCAGACCGCGAACACTGAAGCTTTCTTT. It specifies CASSPGQTANTEAFF. Drawing the rest from reference TRBV5-5 and TRBJ1-1, the complete variable domain is DAGVTQSPTHLIKTRGQQVTLRCSPISGHKSVSWYQQVLGQGPQFIFQYYEKEERGRGNFPDRFSARQFPNYSSELNVNALLLGDSALYLCASSPGQTANTEAFFGQGTRLTVV.

The sample holds many counts of this clonotype. The genes are TRBV6-5 and TRBJ1-2; D unresolved. The CDR3 is 16 residues long. Germline CDR1 is MNHEY and CDR2 is SVGAGI. Trimming took 6 bases from V and 4 from J, leaving 21 bases between them. CDR3 sequence: CASSRRLRGSGYGYTF. As DNA, the CDR3 is TGTGCCAGCAGCAGGCGGCTGCGGGGTAGCGGCTATGGCTACACCTTC.

This clonotype appeared a few times. This sequence joins TRBV18 and TRBJ2-1; D gene ambiguous. This CDR3 is built from 12 residues. Germline V gives CDR1 KGHSH, CDR2 LQKENI. Trimming cost V 2 bases and J 6 bases, with 5 bases left between them. For the CDR3, the DNA is TGTGCCAGCTCACCAGACCGCAATGAGCAGTTCTTC. This translates into CASSPDRNEQFF.

This clonotype was detected ten times or more. V is TRBV7-4 and J is TRBJ1-4; D perhaps matches TRBD1 (6 bases). The CDR3 contains 16 residues. Trimming shortened V by 8 bases and J by 10 bases, and 26 bases separated the two germline ends. The germline gives CDR1 SGHVT, CDR2 SQSDAQ. The CDR3 bases are TGTGCCAGCGGAAACCAGGGGTACACTCGGCTTGGAAAACTGTTTTTT. It specifies CASGNQGYTRLGKLFF.

This clonotype has a count of ten or more. The chain is built from TRBV4-1 and TRBJ2-5, with 9 bases that match TRBD2. CDR1 is MGHRA and CDR2 is YSYEKL in the germline V gene. V lost 8 bases, J lost 1 base, and 8 bases stayed unmatched. There are 15 residues in the CDR3. DNA for the CDR3: TGCGCCAGCTCGCGGCTAGCGGGAACCCAAGAGACCCAGTACTTC. Its protein is CASSRLAGTQETQYF.

This clonotype has a count of ten or more. In DNA, the CDR3 is TGCGCCAGCAGTGATTCAAGGGGAGCTAACTATGGCTACACCTTC. Translating gives CASSDSRGANYGYTF. The chain employs TRBV10-2 and TRBJ1-2; D is possibly TRBD1 (5 bases). The germline V gene encodes CDR1 WSHSY and CDR2 SAAADI. V was shortened by 3 bases and J by 0 bases, with 11 bases between the two germline ends. The CDR3 contains 15 residues.

This clonotype is medium-sized. The chain carries TRBV9 and TRBJ1-2, with a possible D match to TRBD1 (6 bases). This CDR3 region has 13 residues. Per the germline V gene, CDR1 is SGDLS and CDR2 is YYNGEE. Deletions cut 2 bases from V and 6 bases from J, with 11 bases between. The CDR3: CASSVGQGNGYTF. The CDR3, as DNA: TGTGCCAGCAGCGTCGGGCAGGGGAATGGCTACACCTTC.

This clonotype is deemed medium-sized (0.01 to 0.1%). V is TRBV7-3 and J is TRBJ1-1; a weak D match, TRBD1 (5 bases). Trimming took off 2 bases at V and 3 bases at J, with 7 bases between the two ends. CDR1 SGHTA and CDR2 FQGTGA come from the germline V gene. The CDR3 has 13 residues. Written as DNA, the CDR3 is TGTGCCAGCAGCTTAGGGGGAGACACTGAAGCTTTCTTT. Translation: CASSLGGDTEAFF.

This clonotype has a count of ten or more. The V and J genes are TRBV9 and TRBJ1-6; D is uncertain. Germline V CDR1 and CDR2: SGDLS, YYNGEE. V lost 0 bases and J 9 bases, leaving 13 bases between the germline ends. The CDR3 spans 15 residues. CDR3 coding DNA: TGTGCCAGCAGCGTAGATGTCCAGACGAGTTCACCCCTCCACTTT. Encoded protein: CASSVDVQTSSPLHF.

This clonotype was detected many times. The genes are TRBV5-1 and TRBJ1-4, with 8 nucleotides matching TRBD1. The CDR3 consists of 18 residues. Germline V gene sequence: CDR1 SGHRS, CDR2 YFSETQ. Losses at the gene ends were 1 base for V and 5 bases for J; bases not matched to a gene: 13. CDR3 in amino acids: CASSLRRDRWYDNEKLFF. The CDR3 region has the DNA TGCGCCAGCAGCTTGCGTCGGGACAGGTGGTACGACAATGAAAAACTGTTTTTT.

This clonotype was seen repeatedly, ten times or more. V gene TRBV7-2 combines with J gene TRBJ2-4, with D possibly being TRBD2 (5 bases). The germline gives CDR1 SGHTA, CDR2 FQGNSA. Between the trimmed V and J ends, which lost 5 bases and 2 bases, there was a span of 13 bases. The CDR3 loop spans 15 amino acids. The chain's CDR3 is CASSRPGNTKNIQYF. DNA for the CDR3: TGTGCCAGCAGCCGACCGGGGAATACCAAAAACATTCAGTACTTC.

This clonotype was observed many times. This chain connects TRBV6-5 to TRBJ1-3, with 8 bases fitting TRBD1. V lost 4 bases to trimming and J lost 1 base; unmatched junction nucleotides: 6. The CDR3 is 16 residues long. Germline CDR1 reads MNHEY; CDR2 reads SVGAGI. DNA for the CDR3: TGTGCCAGCAGTTCCATTCGACAGGGGTCTGGAAACACCATATATTTT. This encodes CASSSIRQGSGNTIYF.

In this sample, this clonotype turned up many times. This chain links TRBV15 with TRBJ2-7; D may be TRBD1 (6 bases). The CDR3 is 15 amino acids. Germline CDR1 reads LNHNV; CDR2 reads YYDKDF (reference sequence). V shed 2 bases and J shed 3 bases, with 14 bases lying between them. This CDR3 reads CATSRSVDRYYEQYF. CDR3 DNA: TGTGCCACCAGCAGAAGCGTAGACAGGTACTACGAGCAGTACTTC.

This clonotype appeared many times. The chain joins TRBV27 to TRBJ2-3, with no clear D. CDR3 size: 10 residues. The germline CDR1 and CDR2 sequences are MNHEY and SMNVEV (reference sequence). Trimming pared 7 bases from V and 2 bases from J, leaving 1 base between. The CDR3 loop is CASNTDTQYF. The CDR3 DNA follows: TGTGCCAGCAACACAGATACGCAGTATTTT.

This clonotype came up a few times. The V and J genes are TRBV20-1 and TRBJ1-1, with 10 bases aligning to TRBD1. CDR1 and CDR2 (germline): DFQATT, SNEGSKA (reference sequence). Unmatched junction bases numbered 9, after V lost 5 bases and J lost 3 bases. The CDR3 length is 15 residues. This CDR3 reads CSAAEIGTGDTEAFF. CDR3 sequence (DNA): TGCAGTGCTGCTGAGATAGGGACAGGGGACACTGAAGCTTTCTTT.

At least ten counts were recorded for this clonotype. This chain connects TRBV6-1 to TRBJ1-3; D call uncertain. The length of the CDR3 is 13 residues. V lost 7 bases and J lost 0, with 7 bases in between. Looked up from germline, CDR1 is MNHNS and CDR2 is SASEGT. The DNA for the CDR3 is TGTGCCAGCAAGGTCTACTCTGGAAACACCATATATTTT. Protein sequence: CASKVYSGNTIYF.

This clonotype was detected ten times or more. The rearrangement uses TRBV15 and TRBJ2-5; D possibly corresponds to TRBD2 (6 bases). Trimming shortened V by 4 bases and J by 0 bases, and 6 bases separated the two germline ends. CDR1 and CDR2 from the germline V gene are LNHNV and YYDKDF (reference sequence). CDR3 length: 13 amino acids. Here the CDR3 DNA reads TGTGCCACCAGCACGGGGGACCAAGAGACCCAGTACTTC. Protein sequence: CATSTGDQETQYF.

The rearrangement uses TRBV29-1 and TRBJ1-1; D is unresolved. The CDR3 spans 11 residues. Trimming removed 5 bases from V and 1 base from J, with 5 bases in between. CDR1 and CDR2 from the germline V gene are SQVTM and ANQGSEA. The CDR3 sequence is CSVPSNTEAFF. As DNA, the CDR3 is TGCAGCGTTCCCTCGAACACTGAAGCTTTCTTT.

This chain links TRBV28 with TRBJ2-7, with TRBD2 matching over 12 bases. Germline CDR1 and CDR2: MDHEN and SYDVKM. The V segment lost 5 bases and the J segment 4 bases; nucleotides outside the gene matches: 3. The CDR3 has 14 residues. The CDR3 region is CASSPSGRGYEQYF. In DNA, the CDR3 is TGTGCCAGCAGTCCTAGCGGGAGGGGGTACGAGCAGTACTTC.

Remarks on this clonotype: This may arise from a read error, as a much more abundant clone is one base away. The CDR3 carries no conserved terminal phenylalanine or tryptophan, so it likely arises from a read error. CDR3 nucleotide sequence: TGCAGTGCTAGAGGACAGACTAGCGGGAGGGCCAATGAGCAGTTCCTC. Amino acid sequence: CSARGQTSGRANEQFL. V is TRBV20-1 and J is TRBJ2-1, with 14 bases matching TRBD2. After removal of 1 base from V and 6 bases from J, the junction contained 5 bases not matched to a gene. In germline, CDR1 is DFQATT, CDR2 SNEGSKA (reference sequence). This CDR3 contains 16 residues.

At least ten counts were recorded for this clonotype. This chain uses TRBV15 with TRBJ2-3; 8 bases agree with TRBD2. Per germline, CDR1 LNHNV and CDR2 YYDKDF (reference sequence). V gave up 3 bases and J gave up 2 bases; unmatched junction bases: 7. The CDR3 loop spans 16 amino acids. The CDR3, as DNA: TGTGCCACCAGCAGTAGAGCGGGGGTAATCACAGATACGCAGTATTTT. Amino acids: CATSSRAGVITDTQYF.

This clonotype has a count of ten or more. The V call is TRBV5-4, the J call TRBJ2-3, with D tentatively TRBD2 (7 bases). The V gene lost 4 bases and the J gene lost 3 bases, with 12 bases spanning the gap. Germline CDR1 reads SGHNT; CDR2 reads YYREEE (reference sequence). This CDR3 spans 14 amino acids. This CDR3 is CASSMGGGTDTQYF. The CDR3 nucleotides read TGTGCCAGCAGCATGGGAGGGGGGACAGATACGCAGTATTTT.